Reported below is one T cell receptor (beta chain). This sample was taken from a study of blood T cell repertoires in COVID-19. At the level of the study: The United States, Italy and Spain supplied acute and convalescent COVID-19 samples. The analysed material was cDNA or gDNA that came from T cells, B-cell-depleted T cells, or PBMCs.

CDR3 length: 14 residues. The V gene lost 0 bases and the J gene lost 2 bases, with 7 bases spanning the gap. Germline lookup yields CDR1 MNHEY and CDR2 SVGAGI. The protocol was immunoSEQ multiplex PCR, while the TCRdb copy is restricted to in-frame clones and leaves out a portion. Of about 300,000 clones listed, more than 80% were seen once; the top ten hold roughly 6.5%. This clonotype originated in a man younger than 35 who had recovered from COVID-19. Material: peripheral blood. The chain combines TRBV6-5 with TRBJ1-2; D not certain. For the CDR3, the DNA is TGTGCCAGCAGTTACTCCGACTCAAACTATGGCTACACCTTC. Amino acids: CASSYSDSNYGYTF.